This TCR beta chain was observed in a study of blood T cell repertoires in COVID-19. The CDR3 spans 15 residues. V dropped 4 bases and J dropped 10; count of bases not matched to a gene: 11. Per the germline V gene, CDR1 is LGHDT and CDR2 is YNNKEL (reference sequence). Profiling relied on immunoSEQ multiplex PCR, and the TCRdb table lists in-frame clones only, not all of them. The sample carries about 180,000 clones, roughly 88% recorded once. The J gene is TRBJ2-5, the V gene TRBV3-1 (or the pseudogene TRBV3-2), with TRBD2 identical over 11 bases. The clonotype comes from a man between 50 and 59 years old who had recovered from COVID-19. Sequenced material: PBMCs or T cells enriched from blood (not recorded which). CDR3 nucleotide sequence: TGTGCCAGCAGCCTTCGGGCTAGCGGGGGGTCGGACCAGTACTTC. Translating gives CASSLRASGGSDQYF.